The 10 T cell receptor beta chains below come from one sample, sequenced in a study of blood T cell repertoires in COVID-19. Measured with immunoSEQ multiplex PCR; TCRdb has only the in-frame clones, and not every one. This sample has 240,000 or so clones; over 80% occur once, and the top ten carry roughly 1.9%. The sequencing input was peripheral blood. These receptors were obtained from a man aged 25 to 40 who had recovered from COVID-19.

The chain uses TRBV4-2 and TRBJ1-4; D is possibly TRBD1 (6 bases). From germline, CDR1 is LGHNA and CDR2 YNFKEQ. The CDR3 loop spans 17 amino acids. Trimming cost V 1 base and J 5 bases, with 17 bases left between them. CDR3 nucleotide sequence: TGTGCCAGCAGCCAAGTGGGCACCAGGGGTGGGAATGAAAAACTGTTTTTT. As protein: CASSQVGTRGGNEKLFF.

V usage is TRBV2 and J usage is TRBJ1-1; D is ambiguous. This CDR3 spans 11 amino acids. V was clipped by 3 bases and J by 5 bases, with 4 bases between them. Germline values: CDR1 SNHLY, CDR2 FYNNEI. CDR3 bases: TGTGCCAGCAGTGAGGAGACTGAAGCTTTCTTT. Translating it yields CASSEETEAFF.

The chain uses TRBV7-6 and TRBJ1-5; D is unclear. The V end was cut by 2 bases, the J end by 2 bases, with 10 bases between. CDR1 is SGHVS, CDR2 FNYEAQ, per germline. The CDR3 extends over 15 amino acids. CDR3 region: CASSLNPLGNQPQHF. The CDR3 nucleotides read TGTGCCAGCAGCTTAAATCCCCTCGGCAATCAGCCCCAGCATTTT.

This chain uses TRBV18 with TRBJ1-1, with 7 bases identical to TRBD1. The J segment lost 1 base and the V segment lost 5 bases, leaving 1 base of the junction unmatched. This CDR3 has 13 residues. Per the germline V gene, CDR1 is KGHSH and CDR2 is LQKENI. The CDR3 loop reads CASSGDRNTEAFF. DNA for the CDR3: TGTGCCAGCTCAGGGGACAGGAACACTGAAGCTTTCTTT.

This clone occurred a few times. The rearrangement joins TRBV11-2 to TRBJ1-1; no reliable D call. The CDR3 length is 14 residues. Germline lookup yields CDR1 SGHAT and CDR2 FQNNGV. The ends were cut back, 2 bases at V and 4 bases at J, with 11 bases in the middle. DNA for the CDR3: TGTGCCAGCAGCTTAAGTCGAGGTAGCACTGAAGCTTTCTTT. This codes for CASSLSRGSTEAFF.

The chain has TRBV5-6 and TRBJ2-1, with 15 bases identical to TRBD2. Germline loops: CDR1 SGHDT, CDR2 YYEEEE. The CDR3 consists of 16 residues. Trimming removed 5 bases from V and 2 bases from J; junction bases left unmatched: 2. In DNA form, the CDR3 reads TGTGCCAGCAGTCGGACTAGCGGGGGGGCCTACAATGAGCAGTTCTTC. Amino acid sequence: CASSRTSGGAYNEQFF.

The chain couples TRBV7-8 to TRBJ1-6; a weak D match, TRBD1 (5 bases). Trimming pared 5 bases from V and 0 bases from J, leaving 11 bases between. CDR3 length: 16 amino acids. Germline V gene data show CDR1 as SGHVS and CDR2 as FQNEAQ. The CDR3 region is CASSPRQHSYNSPLHF. In nucleotides, the CDR3 is TGTGCCAGCAGCCCCCGACAGCACTCCTATAATTCACCCCTCCACTTT.

This clone was observed a few times. The chain couples TRBV12-3 or TRBV12-4 to TRBJ2-1; D might be TRBD2 (6 bases). Trimming stripped 6 bases from V and 13 bases from J, with 19 bases between. The CDR3 is 13 amino acids. CDR3: CASSPRGPNSQFF. In nucleotides, the CDR3 is TGTGCCAGCAGCCCGCGGGGCCCTAATTCTCAGTTCTTC.

The chain couples TRBV27 to TRBJ1-1; 8 bases align to TRBD1. The length of the CDR3 is 16 residues. The ends lost 2 bases at V and 0 bases at J; junction bases unmatched: 5. In germline, CDR1 is MNHEY, CDR2 SMNVEV (reference sequence). This CDR3 is CASSLQTGVMNTEAFF. Written as DNA, the CDR3 is TGTGCCAGCAGTTTACAGACAGGGGTCATGAACACTGAAGCTTTCTTT.

This clone was observed a single time. This chain links TRBV7-9 with TRBJ2-5; 12 bases agree with TRBD1. Germline assignment: CDR1 SEHNR and CDR2 FQNEAQ (reference sequence). CDR3 length: 16 residues. V lost 4 bases and J lost 3; bases outside the gene matches: 6. The CDR3 loop reads CASSSGTGGPKETQYF. Here the CDR3 DNA reads TGTGCCAGCAGCTCAGGGACAGGGGGCCCGAAAGAGACCCAGTACTTC.